The 2 T cell receptor beta chains below all came from one sample that was sequenced in a study of shared clonotypes between healthy human individuals. Positive CCR7 selection of CD45RO-negative cells yielded the naive CD8 cells, and terminally differentiated effector memory CD45RA+ cells were excluded. Profiling relied on immunoSEQ multiplex PCR, and the TCRdb table lists in-frame clones only, not all of them. This sample has some 1,900,000 clones, with just under 95% found just once. Source material: naive CD8+ T cells sorted from blood. The receptors stem from a man aged 18 to 29 in good health.

This clone has just one count. The chain uses TRBV19 and TRBJ2-7, with 11 nucleotides matching TRBD2. CDR1 and CDR2 (germline): LNHDA, SQIVND (reference sequence). The CDR3 has 15 residues. V lost 5 bases to trimming and J lost 3 bases; unmatched junction nucleotides: 6. CDR3 bases: TGTGCCAGTAGTTTCGGACTAGCGGGCCTCTACGAGCAGTACTTC. The encoded protein is CASSFGLAGLYEQYF.

As for this clone: The same CDR3 also results from other DNA sequences found in this sample. The gene calls are TRBV29-1 and TRBJ1-1; TRBD1 might be the D (5 bases). Trimming shortened V by 1 base and J by 6 bases, and 9 bases separated the two germline ends. The CDR3 covers 12 residues. The germline V gene has CDR1 SQVTM and CDR2 ANQGSEA. Here the CDR3 reads CSVEGGDPEAFF. The DNA for the CDR3 is TGCAGCGTTGAAGGGGGCGACCCTGAAGCTTTCTTT.